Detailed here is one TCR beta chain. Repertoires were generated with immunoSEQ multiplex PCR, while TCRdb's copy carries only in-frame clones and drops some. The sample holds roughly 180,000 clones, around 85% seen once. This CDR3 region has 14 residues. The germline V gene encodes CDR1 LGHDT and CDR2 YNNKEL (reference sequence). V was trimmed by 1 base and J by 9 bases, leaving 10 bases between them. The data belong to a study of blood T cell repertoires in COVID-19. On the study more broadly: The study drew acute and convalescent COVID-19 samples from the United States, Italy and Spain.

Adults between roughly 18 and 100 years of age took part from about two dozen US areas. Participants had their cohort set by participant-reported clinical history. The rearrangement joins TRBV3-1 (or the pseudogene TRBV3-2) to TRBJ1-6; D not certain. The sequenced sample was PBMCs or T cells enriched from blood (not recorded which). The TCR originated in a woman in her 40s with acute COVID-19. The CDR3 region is CASSQGKEFSPLHF. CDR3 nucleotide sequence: TGTGCCAGCAGCCAAGGTAAAGAGTTTTCACCCCTCCACTTT.